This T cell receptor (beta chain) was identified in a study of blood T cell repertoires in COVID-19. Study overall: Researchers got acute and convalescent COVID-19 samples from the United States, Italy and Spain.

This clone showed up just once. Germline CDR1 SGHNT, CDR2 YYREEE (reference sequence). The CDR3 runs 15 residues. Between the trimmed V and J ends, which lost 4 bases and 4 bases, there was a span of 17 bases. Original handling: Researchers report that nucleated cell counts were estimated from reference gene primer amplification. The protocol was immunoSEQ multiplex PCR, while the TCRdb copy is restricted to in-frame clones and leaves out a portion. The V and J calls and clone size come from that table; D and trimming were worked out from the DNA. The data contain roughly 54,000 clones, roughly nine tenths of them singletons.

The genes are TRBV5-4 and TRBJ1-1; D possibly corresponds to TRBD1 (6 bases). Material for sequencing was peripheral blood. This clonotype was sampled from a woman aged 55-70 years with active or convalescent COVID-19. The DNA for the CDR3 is TGTGCCAGCAGCAACATTGGGGGCGCGGGCACTGAAGCTTTCTTT. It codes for CASSNIGGAGTEAFF.